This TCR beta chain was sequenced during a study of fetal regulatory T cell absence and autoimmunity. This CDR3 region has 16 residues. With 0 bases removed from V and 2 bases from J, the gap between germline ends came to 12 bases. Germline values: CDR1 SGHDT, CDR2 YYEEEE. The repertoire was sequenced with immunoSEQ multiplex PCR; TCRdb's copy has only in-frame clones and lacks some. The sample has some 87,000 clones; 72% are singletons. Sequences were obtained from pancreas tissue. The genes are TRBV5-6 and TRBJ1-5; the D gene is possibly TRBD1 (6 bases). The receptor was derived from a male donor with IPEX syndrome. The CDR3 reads CASSLAGGGGNQPQHF. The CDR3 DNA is TGTGCCAGCAGCTTGGCGGGAGGGGGAGGCAATCAGCCCCAGCATTTT.